This TCR beta chain is drawn from a study of T cell responses to AZD1222 COVID-19 vaccine. Sequenced by immunoSEQ multiplex PCR; TCRdb stores in-frame clones only, minus some. Of about 88,000 clones in the sample, 90% to 95% were seen once. CDR1 MDHEN and CDR2 SYDVKM come from the germline V gene. The CDR3 contains 17 residues. Deletions cut 0 bases from V and 2 bases from J, with 11 bases between. Study-level results: A reported finding is that nearly half of spike-specific TCRs target unmutated variant regions. AZD1222 recipients seropositive at baseline numbered only 6 or 7.

A word on this clone: Antigen: not known.

The sequences come from peripheral blood, collected on day 0 of MenACWY control vaccination. This TCR derives from an adult in good health. The V gene is TRBV28, the J gene TRBJ1-6; TRBD1 might be the D (5 bases). In DNA form, the CDR3 reads TGTGCCAGCAGTTTATGGCAGGGAATCACCTATAATTCACCCCTCCACTTT. It is translated as CASSLWQGITYNSPLHF.